The 23 T cell receptor beta chains reported below all come from one sample, sequenced in a study of T cell responses to AZD1222 COVID-19 vaccine. TCRdb's copy holds only in-frame clones and misses some; the assay was immunoSEQ multiplex PCR. Of over 50,000 clones detected, 84% appear once; the ten largest clones hold 7.3%. The starting material was peripheral blood, obtained on day 0 of AZD1222 vaccination. All receptors come from an adult in good health.

The V and J genes are TRBV6-2 or TRBV6-3 and TRBJ1-4; D possibly corresponds to TRBD1 (5 bases). Germline loops: CDR1 MNHEY, CDR2 SVGEGT. This CDR3 contains 13 residues. V was pared by 7 bases and J by 5 bases, with 11 bases between. For the CDR3, the DNA is TGTGCCAGCACCCCCGGGGGGAATGAAAAACTGTTTTTT. It codes for CASTPGGNEKLFF.

The V call is TRBV7-8, the J call TRBJ1-3, with D possibly TRBD1 on 5 matching bases. This CDR3 has 15 amino acids. Trimming left V 4 bases short and J 0 bases short, with 10 bases between. The germline CDR1 and CDR2 sequences are SGHVS and FQNEAQ. The CDR3 sequence: CASSSGYLSGNTIYF. CDR3 bases: TGTGCCAGCAGCTCAGGGTACCTCTCTGGAAACACCATATATTTT.

The rearrangement uses TRBV19 and TRBJ2-5, with 8 bases identical to TRBD2. Germline lookup yields CDR1 LNHDA and CDR2 SQIVND (reference sequence). Losses at the gene ends were 4 bases for V and 4 bases for J; bases not matched to a gene: 8. This CDR3 spans 15 amino acids. CDR3 sequence (DNA): TGTGCCAGTAGTACCCGTGCGGGGGGACCAGAGACCCAGTACTTC. Its protein is CASSTRAGGPETQYF.

This chain connects TRBV11-2 to TRBJ2-7, with D perhaps matching TRBD1 or TRBD2 (6 bases each). Germline CDR1 and CDR2: SGHAT and FQNNGV. This CDR3 has 16 residues. With 6 bases removed from V and 3 bases from J, the gap between germline ends came to 21 bases. CDR3 in amino acids: CASREGRGRGVYEQYF. The CDR3 DNA reads TGTGCCAGCAGGGAAGGTCGGGGGCGAGGGGTCTACGAGCAGTACTTC.

J is TRBJ2-7 and V is TRBV29-1; 9 nucleotides align to TRBD1. CDR3 length: 14 amino acids. Trimming at V came to 4 bases and at J to 0 bases, leaving 4 bases not matched to a gene. CDR1 and CDR2 from the germline V gene are SQVTM and ANQGSEA. The CDR3, as DNA: TGCAGCGTTGTGGGGACAGGGAACTCCTACGAGCAGTACTTC. Translating it yields CSVVGTGNSYEQYF.

The V call is TRBV25-1, the J call TRBJ1-4, with D hard to call. This CDR3 region has 16 residues. Germline V gene sequence: CDR1 MGHDK, CDR2 SYGVNS. Between the trimmed V and J ends, which lost 6 bases and 8 bases, there was a span of 22 bases. The CDR3 nucleotides read TGTGCCAGCAGCGACCCCAACGACGGGCCGGGGGAAAAACTGTTTTTT. It yields the protein CASSDPNDGPGEKLFF.

This clone was picked up one time. This chain connects TRBV10-3 to TRBJ2-3; D possibly uses TRBD1 or TRBD2 (5 bases each). The germline V gene encodes CDR1 ENHRY and CDR2 SYGVKD. V was trimmed by 10 bases and J by 2 bases, leaving 10 bases between them. The CDR3 is 12 amino acids. In DNA, the CDR3 is TGTGCCACCGGGGCAGACACAGATACGCAGTATTTT. This gives the protein CATGADTDTQYF.

The chain couples TRBV19 to TRBJ2-2; no clear D gene. The length of the CDR3 is 14 residues. The V end was cut by 7 bases, the J end by 1 base, with 10 bases between. The germline V gene has CDR1 LNHDA and CDR2 SQIVND (reference sequence). The CDR3 region has the DNA TGTGCCAGTACCCGACTGGTGAACACCGGGGAGCTGTTTTTT. This encodes CASTRLVNTGELFF.

The genes are TRBV13 and TRBJ2-5; tentative D call: TRBD2 (6 bases). Germline V gene sequence: CDR1 PRHDT, CDR2 FYEKMQ (reference sequence). The V end lost 4 bases, the J end lost 6 bases, and 15 bases lay between the germline ends. CDR3 length equals 14 residues. The CDR3 spells CASSSRTGRQTQYF. CDR3 bases: TGTGCCAGCAGCTCCCGGACGGGGAGGCAGACCCAGTACTTC.

The chain has TRBV7-2 and TRBJ2-5, with 7 bases identical to TRBD1. The length of the CDR3 is 13 residues. After removal of 4 bases from V and 5 bases from J, the junction contained 4 bases not matched to a gene. Germline loops: CDR1 SGHTA, CDR2 FQGNSA. The CDR3 loop is CASSYDREETQYF. DNA for the CDR3: TGTGCCAGCAGCTACGACAGGGAGGAGACCCAGTACTTC.

The genes are TRBV7-2 and TRBJ2-5; 8 bases match TRBD2. The CDR3 has 14 amino acids. V shed 1 base, J shed 2 bases, and the junction held 0 bases outside the gene matches. Germline V gives CDR1 SGHTA, CDR2 FQGNSA. CDR3 DNA: TGTGCCAGCAGCTTAGGCGGGGGGCAAGAGACCCAGTACTTC. Its translation: CASSLGGGQETQYF. Full variable domain (rest looked up from reference TRBV7-2 and TRBJ2-5): GAGVSQSPSNKVTEKGKDVELRCDPISGHTALYWYRQSLGQGLEFLIYFQGNSAPDKSGLPSDRFSAERTGGSVSTLTIQRTQQEDSAVYLCASSLGGGQETQYFGPGTRLLVL.

In DNA form, the CDR3 reads TGTGCTAGTGCCCCCCGGACCAATTCACCCCTCCACTTT. Translation gives CASAPRTNSPLHF. The chain recombines TRBV12-5 with TRBJ1-6; D unclear. The CDR3 is made up of 13 amino acids. The germline V and J ends were trimmed by 7 bases and 7 bases, with 11 bases remaining between them. Germline V CDR1 and CDR2: LGHNT, FRNRAP.

The chain has TRBV7-9 and TRBJ1-1; the D gene is possibly TRBD1 (6 bases). Germline-derived CDR1 and CDR2 are SEHNR and FQNEAQ (reference sequence). The ends were cut back, 5 bases at V and 2 bases at J, with 18 bases in the middle. The CDR3 is 16 amino acids. CDR3 nucleotides: TGTGCCAGCAGCCCTCGACAGGATGGGGTAAACACTGAAGCTTTCTTT. Amino acid sequence: CASSPRQDGVNTEAFF.

CDR3 DNA: TGTGCCAGCAGCAAAGCGGCCAGGGTCTGGGAAAAACTGTTTTTT. It is translated as CASSKAARVWEKLFF. The chain carries TRBV21-1 and TRBJ1-4; TRBD1 reflects the table's D call only, with no check against the DNA. TRBV21-1 is annotated as a pseudogene. The CDR3 loop spans 15 amino acids.

The V and J genes are TRBV4-2 and TRBJ1-1; maybe TRBD1 (6 bases). This CDR3 comprises 16 residues. The ends were cut back, 0 bases at V and 5 bases at J, with 16 bases in the middle. Germline V lookup: CDR1 LGHNA, CDR2 YNFKEQ. CDR3 amino acids: CASSQDLGGARTEAFF. DNA of the CDR3: TGTGCCAGCAGCCAAGATCTTGGGGGGGCCCGGACTGAAGCTTTCTTT.

This chain joins TRBV5-6 and TRBJ1-1; 8 bases map to TRBD1. Germline CDR1 SGHDT, CDR2 YYEEEE. Trimming removed 0 bases from V and 2 bases from J; junction bases left unmatched: 3. The CDR3 totals 15 residues. CDR3 sequence (DNA): TGTGCCAGCAGCTTGGTGGACAGGGACAACACTGAAGCTTTCTTT. Translated: CASSLVDRDNTEAFF.

The chain is built from TRBV2 and TRBJ1-4; D is ambiguous. This CDR3 has 15 amino acids. V was pared by 1 base and J by 5 bases, with 11 bases between. Per germline, CDR1 SNHLY and CDR2 FYNNEI. The CDR3 is CASSEGWQENEKLFF. The CDR3 DNA follows: TGTGCCAGCAGTGAAGGTTGGCAGGAGAATGAAAAACTGTTTTTT.

The chain couples TRBV18 to TRBJ2-2; 13 bases agree with TRBD2. Germline CDR1 KGHSH, CDR2 LQKENI. The V and J ends lost 1 base and 5 bases, in that order; junction bases with no gene match: 10. The CDR3 spans 19 residues. Here the CDR3 DNA reads TGTGCCAGCTCACCACTCCCTGGACTAGCGGGGGAAGGGACCGGGGAGCTGTTTTTT. It specifies CASSPLPGLAGEGTGELFF.

V gene TRBV20-1 combines with J gene TRBJ2-5; perhaps TRBD1 as D (6 bases). This CDR3 has 12 residues. V lost 6 bases to trimming and J lost 3 bases, with 11 bases between them. The germline gives CDR1 DFQATT, CDR2 SNEGSKA (reference sequence). The CDR3 nucleotides read TGCAGTGCCAGTAGGACAGAAGAGACCCAGTACTTC. Its translation: CSASRTEETQYF.

The rearrangement joins TRBV18 to TRBJ1-1; 7 bases agree with TRBD1. This CDR3 contains 15 residues. V lost 2 bases, J lost 5 bases, and 8 bases stayed unmatched. Germline V CDR1 and CDR2: KGHSH, LQKENI. The CDR3 coding sequence is TGTGCCAGCTCACCAAGGGAACAGGGGAGGACTGAAGCTTTCTTT. Translation: CASSPREQGRTEAFF. The variable domain in full, with the rest retrieved from reference TRBV18 and TRBJ1-1, is NAGVMQNPRHLVRRRGQEARLRCSPMKGHSHVYWYRQLPEEGLKFMVYLQKENIIDESGMPKERFSAEFPKEGPSILRIQQVVRGDSAAYFCASSPREQGRTEAFFGQGTRLTVV.

The gene calls are TRBV27 and TRBJ1-6; no definite D call. This CDR3 is built from 14 residues. Trimming shortened V by 3 bases and J by 4 bases, and 7 bases separated the two germline ends. From germline, CDR1 is MNHEY and CDR2 SMNVEV (reference sequence). The CDR3 DNA reads as TGTGCCAGCAGTTTGGTACAATATAATTCACCCCTCCACTTT. This gives the protein CASSLVQYNSPLHF.

This sequence joins TRBV19 and TRBJ2-7; a weak D match, TRBD1 (6 bases). There are 15 residues in the CDR3. Germline values: CDR1 LNHDA, CDR2 SQIVND (reference sequence). V lost 3 bases and J lost 0, with 12 bases in between. The CDR3 coding sequence is TGTGCCAGTAGTATGGGGGCAGTCCTCTCCTACGAGCAGTACTTC. Residues: CASSMGAVLSYEQYF.

This chain uses TRBV6-2 or TRBV6-3 with TRBJ1-1; unclear D gene. This CDR3 spans 15 amino acids. Trimming removed 0 bases from V and 0 bases from J, with 8 bases in between. Germline lookup yields CDR1 MNHEY and CDR2 SVGEGT. The CDR3 is CASSYSPVMNTEAFF. In DNA form, the CDR3 reads TGTGCCAGCAGTTACTCGCCTGTTATGAACACTGAAGCTTTCTTT.